The sequence of this TCR beta chain was determined in a study of type 1 and type 2 diabetes patients. Germline trimming cut 2 bases from V and 5 bases from J; bases unmatched to any gene: 2. This CDR3 spans 13 amino acids. Germline values: CDR1 LNHNV, CDR2 YYDKDF (reference sequence). Amplification started from genomic DNA. The TCR beta CDR3 region was amplified using 30 forward and 13 reverse primers. TCRdb itself ran the multiplex PCR reads through MiXCR, one entry per CDR3 protein. This sample has about 270,000 distinct CDR3 sequences, with around 47% found just once. The study's findings and limits: Both CD4+ and CD8+ type 2 diabetes repertoires showed significantly higher diversity than type 1.

About this clonotype: Its antigen is unknown.

This TCR derives from a young man with type 2 diabetes. V is TRBV15 and J is TRBJ1-1, with 7 bases fitting TRBD1. The sample comprised peripheral blood mononuclear cells (PBMCs). CDR3 loop: CATSRNRGTEAFF. In DNA form, the CDR3 reads TGTGCCACCAGCAGAAACAGGGGTACTGAAGCTTTCTTT. Based on the CDR3 plus reference TRBV15 and TRBJ1-1, the full variable domain is DAMVIQNPRYQVTQFGKPVTLSCSQTLNHNVMYWYQQKSSQAPKLLFHYYDKDFNNEADTPDNFQSRRPNTSFCFLDIRSPGLGDTAMYLCATSRNRGTEAFFGQGTRLTVV.